The T cell receptor beta chain under discussion was sequenced for a study of early T cells in non-severe SARS-CoV-2 infection. Study information: It was bulk RNA from unsorted whole blood that was sequenced, and the chains were unpaired. Overall study findings and caveats: Matching against VDJdb likely underestimated virus-specific expansions, favoring anti-spike CD8.

In the library, individual cDNA molecules carried attached unique molecular identifiers. TCRdb reanalysed the 5' RACE reads using MiXCR and keeps one entry per CDR3 protein. Counted here are more than 20,000 distinct CDR3 sequences, 4% occurring once; the ten biggest clones make up roughly 1.5%. A word on this clonotype: Its matching antigen is unknown.

The source is an adult who was a healthcare worker with PCR-confirmed SARS-CoV-2 infection or an uninfected control (not recorded which). Input material: whole blood.

The CDR3 protein is CASNSPPPYHPDTQYF. The CDR3 coding sequence is TGTGCCAGCAACTCTCCACCCCCATATCACCCAGATACGCAGTATTTT. The genes are TRBV7-9 and TRBJ2-3; D gene unclear. This CDR3 comprises 16 residues. Germline V lookup: CDR1 SEHNR, CDR2 FQNEAQ (reference sequence). V was cut by 7 bases and J by 4 bases, with 21 bases left in between. Supplemented by reference TRBV7-9 and TRBJ2-3, the full variable domain reads DTGVSQNPRHKITKRGQNVTFRCDPISEHNRLYWYRQTLGQGPEFLTYFQNEAQLEKSRLLSDRFSAERPKGSFSTLEIQRTEQGDSAMYLCASNSPPPYHPDTQYFGPGTRLTVL.